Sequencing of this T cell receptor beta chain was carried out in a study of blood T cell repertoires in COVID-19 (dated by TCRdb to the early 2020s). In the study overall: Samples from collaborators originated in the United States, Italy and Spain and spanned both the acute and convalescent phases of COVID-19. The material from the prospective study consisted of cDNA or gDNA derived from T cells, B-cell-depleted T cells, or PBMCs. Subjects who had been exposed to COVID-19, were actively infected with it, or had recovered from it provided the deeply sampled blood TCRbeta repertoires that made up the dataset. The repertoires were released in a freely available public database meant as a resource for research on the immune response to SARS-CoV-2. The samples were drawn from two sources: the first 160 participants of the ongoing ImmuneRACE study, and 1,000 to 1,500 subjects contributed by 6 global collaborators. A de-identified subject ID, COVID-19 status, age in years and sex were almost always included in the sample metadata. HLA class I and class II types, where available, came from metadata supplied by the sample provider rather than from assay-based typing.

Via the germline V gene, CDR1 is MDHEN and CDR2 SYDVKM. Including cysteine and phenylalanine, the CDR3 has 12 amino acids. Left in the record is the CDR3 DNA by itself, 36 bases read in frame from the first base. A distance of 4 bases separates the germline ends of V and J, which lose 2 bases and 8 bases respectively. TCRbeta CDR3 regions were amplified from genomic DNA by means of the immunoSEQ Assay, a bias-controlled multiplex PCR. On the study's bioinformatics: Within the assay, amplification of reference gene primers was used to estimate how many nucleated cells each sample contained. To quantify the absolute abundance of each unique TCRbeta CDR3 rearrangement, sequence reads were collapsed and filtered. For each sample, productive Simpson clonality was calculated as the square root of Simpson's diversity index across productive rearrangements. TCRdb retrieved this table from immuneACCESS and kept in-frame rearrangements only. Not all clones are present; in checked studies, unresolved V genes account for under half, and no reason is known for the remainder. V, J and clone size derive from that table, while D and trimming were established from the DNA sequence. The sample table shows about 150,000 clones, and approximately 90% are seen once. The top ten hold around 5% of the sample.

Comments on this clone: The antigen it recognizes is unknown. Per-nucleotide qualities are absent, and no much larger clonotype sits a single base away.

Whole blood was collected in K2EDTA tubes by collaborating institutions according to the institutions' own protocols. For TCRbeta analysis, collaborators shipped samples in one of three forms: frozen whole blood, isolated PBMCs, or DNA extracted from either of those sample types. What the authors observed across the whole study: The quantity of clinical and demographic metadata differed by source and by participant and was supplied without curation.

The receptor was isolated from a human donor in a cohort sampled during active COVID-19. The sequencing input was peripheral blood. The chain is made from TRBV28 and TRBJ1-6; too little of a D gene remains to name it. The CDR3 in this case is CASSLSDSPLHF. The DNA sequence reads TGTGCCAGCAGTTTAAGCGATTCACCCCTCCACTTT.